This T cell receptor (beta chain) originates from a study of CD8+CD57+ T cells in acquired aplastic anemia. Study details: Recorded DNA amounts for sorted CD4+ and CD8+ cells had an average of roughly 3.4 ug. Study results and caveats: A set of around 30 CD8+ CDR3 sequences was shared between patients and controls, and these sequences appeared highly expressed in patients.

On this clonotype: Its antigen is unknown.

In patients chosen for sequencing, flow cytometry had shown CD8+CD57+ cell expansion. At the time of blood sampling, patients had not yet received any therapy. CDR1 is KGHDR and CDR2 is SFDVKD in the germline V gene. The CDR3 loop spans 14 amino acids. The germline V and J ends were trimmed by 4 bases and 6 bases, with 12 bases remaining between them. Profiles of TCR beta VDJ and CDR3 were generated from a genomic DNA template. TCRdb recomputed calls from the reads with MiXCR, one row per CDR3 protein. The table shows roughly 200,000 distinct CDR3 sequences, with 55% to 65% occurring only once. Specimen: sorted CD4+, CD8+, or CD8+CD57+ T cells (not recorded which) from PBMCs. This receptor was identified in a human donor with aplastic anemia. The chain has TRBV24-1 and TRBJ2-1; D is possibly TRBD1 (5 bases). The DNA for the CDR3 is TGTGCCACCAGTGAAGCAGGACAAGTCAATGAGCAGTTCTTC. It is translated as CATSEAGQVNEQFF.